This entry is about one T cell receptor beta chain. Its target is not known. No treatment of any kind had been given to any patient before thyroid surgery. TCRdb re-called the PCR reads via MiXCR. The sample carries more than 15,000 clones, approximately 30% recorded once. The data are from a study of metastatic and nonmetastatic thyroid tumors. Overall study results and limits: Compared with benign nodules, malignant thyroid tumors were reported to have significantly higher TCR beta diversity in both blood and tumor.

The origin of this receptor is a female donor with papillary thyroid cancer or a benign thyroid nodule (not recorded which). Some clones in this sample may be carry-over from other donors' samples. The sequencing input was adjacent normal tissue.

This chain's CDR3 is CASSSTTSESPYEAFF. The CDR3 DNA reads TGTGCCAGCAGCTCCACAACCTCTGAGAGTCCCTATGAAGCTTTCTTT. The gene calls are TRBV11-2 and TRBJ1-1; D is unclear. Germline V gene sequence: CDR1 SGHAT, CDR2 FQNNGV. Trimming removed 4 bases at V and 7 bases at J, with 22 bases between. CDR3 length: 16 residues.